Listed below are T cell receptor beta chains from one sample, sequenced in a study of cytomegalovirus exposure and HLA in healthy donors. The data were produced by immunoSEQ multiplex PCR, yet TCRdb's version contains in-frame clones alone and is incomplete. Of roughly 190,000 clones in the sample, around three quarters were seen once. The source material was PBMCs. Receptors originate from a woman younger than 45 in good health and CMV-seropositive. Both conserved end residues are part of each CDR3. Fields, in order: V gene, J gene, D gene, clone size, CDR3 protein, CDR3 DNA. A D gene is named only where the DNA matches it firmly. Size values are once, few and many counts, or a class for expanded clones, and some rows have none.

V: TRBV7-2; J: TRBJ2-4; D: TRBD2; size: few; CDR3: CASSLEGAGAIKNIQYF; DNA: TGTGCCAGCAGCTTAGAAGGAGCGGGGGCCATCAAAAACATTCAGTACTTC
V: TRBV5-1; J: TRBJ2-1; D: TRBD1; size: .; CDR3: CASSPGTGGNNEQFF; DNA: TGCGCCAGCAGCCCGGGGACAGGGGGTAACAATGAGCAGTTCTTC
V: TRBV7-8; J: TRBJ2-7; D: .; size: .; CDR3: CASSLRRAKDEQYF; DNA: TGTGCCAGCAGCTTACGCAGAGCGAAGGACGAGCAGTACTTC
V: TRBV27; J: TRBJ2-1; D: TRBD1; size: .; CDR3: CASKAPGQGIDEQFF; DNA: TGTGCCAGCAAAGCTCCGGGACAGGGGATCGATGAGCAGTTCTTC
V: TRBV5-4; J: TRBJ1-6; D: .; size: .; CDR3: CASTGGDSLNSPLHF; DNA: TGTGCCAGCACCGGTGGAGACAGTCTGAATTCACCCCTCCACTTT
V: TRBV13; J: TRBJ2-7; D: .; size: .; CDR3: CASSSIYRGSYEQYF; DNA: TGTGCCAGCAGCTCGATCTACCGGGGCTCCTACGAGCAGTACTTC
V: TRBV2; J: TRBJ2-2; D: .; size: .; CDR3: CASTALRGGSGELFF; DNA: TGTGCCAGCACTGCGTTAAGGGGAGGATCCGGGGAGCTGTTTTTT
V: TRBV30; J: TRBJ1-2; D: .; size: .; CDR3: CAWTRTDLLDGYTF; DNA: TGTGCCTGGACCCGGACAGACCTCCTGGATGGCTACACCTTC
V: TRBV9; J: TRBJ1-3; D: .; size: .; CDR3: CASSVGGTGNTIYF; DNA: TGTGCCAGCAGCGTAGGAGGGACTGGAAACACCATATATTTT
V: TRBV5-4; J: TRBJ2-7; D: TRBD1; size: .; CDR3: CASSLGRDRASYEQYF; DNA: TGTGCCAGCAGCTTGGGGAGGGACAGGGCCTCCTACGAGCAGTACTTC
V: TRBV4-3; J: TRBJ2-1; D: TRBD2; size: once; CDR3: CASSQDWELAGVNEQFF; DNA: TGCGCCAGCAGCCAAGATTGGGAACTAGCGGGAGTTAATGAGCAGTTCTTC
V: TRBV28; J: TRBJ1-5; D: TRBD1; size: .; CDR3: CASRSGIKSGGYQPQHF; DNA: TGTGCCAGCAGATCCGGGATAAAGTCAGGGGGCTATCAGCCCCAGCATTTT
V: TRBV6-6; J: TRBJ2-3; D: TRBD2; size: .; CDR3: CASSSPGTRASDTQYF; DNA: TGTGCCAGCAGTTCCCCCGGGACTAGGGCTTCAGATACGCAGTATTTT
V: TRBV6-6; J: TRBJ1-6; D: .; size: once; CDR3: CASTRDTSPLHF; DNA: TGTGCCAGCACCCGGGACACTTCACCCCTCCACTTT
V: TRBV10-2; J: TRBJ1-2; D: .; size: few; CDR3: CASSDWANYGYTF; DNA: TGCGCCAGCAGCGACTGGGCTAACTATGGCTACACCTTC
V: TRBV20-1; J: TRBJ2-7; D: .; size: .; CDR3: CSASHGHEQYF; DNA: TGCAGTGCTAGCCATGGGCACGAGCAGTACTTC
V: TRBV10-1; J: TRBJ1-2; D: .; size: .; CDR3: CASSVTGVTYGYTF; DNA: TGCGCCAGCAGTGTTACAGGCGTTACGTATGGCTACACCTTC
V: TRBV5-4; J: TRBJ2-5; D: .; size: .; CDR3: CASSFTTGFETQYF; DNA: TGTGCCAGCAGCTTTACTACAGGGTTCGAGACCCAGTACTTC
V: TRBV7-2; J: TRBJ2-3; D: TRBD1; size: .; CDR3: CASSSRGTGGRDTQYF; DNA: TGTGCCAGCAGTTCTCGCGGGACAGGGGGGCGAGATACGCAGTATTTT
V: TRBV6-1; J: TRBJ2-1; D: TRBD2; size: few; CDR3: CASSPLAGVGNEQFF; DNA: TGTGCCAGCAGTCCACTAGCGGGAGTAGGCAATGAGCAGTTCTTC
V: TRBV9; J: TRBJ1-3; D: .; size: .; CDR3: CASSDLASGNTIYF; DNA: TGTGCCAGCAGCGATTTGGCCAGTGGAAACACCATATATTTT
V: TRBV30; J: TRBJ2-5; D: TRBD2; size: once; CDR3: CAWRAGTSGRETQYF; DNA: TGTGCCTGGAGGGCAGGGACTAGCGGGAGGGAGACCCAGTACTTC
V: TRBV7-2; J: TRBJ1-1; D: .; size: .; CDR3: CASSSVGGITEAFF; DNA: TGTGCCAGCAGCTCGGTGGGAGGTATCACTGAAGCTTTCTTT
V: TRBV7-9; J: TRBJ1-1; D: TRBD1; size: .; CDR3: CASSSRGQSYTEAFF; DNA: TGTGCCAGCAGCTCTCGGGGACAGTCATACACTGAAGCTTTCTTT
V: TRBV7-6; J: TRBJ2-7; D: TRBD2; size: .; CDR3: CASSLLSKGLAGNEQYF; DNA: TGTGCCAGCAGCTTGTTAAGTAAGGGACTAGCGGGAAACGAGCAGTACTTC
V: TRBV6-6; J: TRBJ1-4; D: .; size: .; CDR3: CASSYSGGINEKLFF; DNA: TGTGCCAGCAGTTACTCGGGAGGGATTAATGAAAAACTGTTTTTT
V: TRBV6-6; J: TRBJ2-3; D: TRBD1; size: .; CDR3: CASSHRDRGTDTQYF; DNA: TGTGCCAGCAGCCACCGGGACAGGGGGACAGATACGCAGTATTTT
V: TRBV5-1; J: TRBJ2-3; D: .; size: .; CDR3: CASSPRDTSTDTQYF; DNA: TGCGCCAGCAGTCCTCGGGACACAAGCACAGATACGCAGTATTTT
V: TRBV10-3; J: TRBJ1-1; D: TRBD1; size: .; CDR3: CAISTAGTGGTEAFF; DNA: TGTGCCATCAGTACCGCCGGGACAGGGGGCACTGAAGCTTTCTTT
V: TRBV6-1; J: TRBJ2-1; D: .; size: .; CDR3: CASSGGGEQFF; DNA: TGTGCCAGCAGTGGAGGGGGTGAGCAGTTCTTC
V: TRBV30; J: TRBJ2-5; D: TRBD1; size: .; CDR3: CAWNGQGQETQYF; DNA: TGTGCCTGGAATGGACAGGGCCAAGAGACCCAGTACTTC
V: TRBV6-4; J: TRBJ1-1; D: .; size: .; CDR3: CASSAGGTSTEAFF; DNA: TGTGCCAGCAGTGCGGGGGGGACTAGCACTGAAGCTTTCTTT
V: TRBV10-2; J: TRBJ1-1; D: .; size: .; CDR3: CASKGGGEAFF; DNA: TGCGCCAGCAAAGGGGGTGGGGAAGCTTTCTTT
V: TRBV2; J: TRBJ2-7; D: .; size: few; CDR3: CASSEAGRHSPYEQYF; DNA: TGTGCCAGCAGTGAGGCAGGGCGCCACTCTCCCTACGAGCAGTACTTC
V: TRBV14; J: TRBJ2-2; D: TRBD1; size: .; CDR3: CASSQSFGTGHTGELFF; DNA: TGTGCCAGCAGCCAATCCTTCGGGACAGGGCACACCGGGGAGCTGTTTTTT
V: TRBV10-3; J: TRBJ2-2; D: TRBD1; size: .; CDR3: CAIGQGLVGPGELFF; DNA: TGTGCCATCGGACAGGGTCTGGTTGGTCCCGGGGAGCTGTTTTTT
V: TRBV10-2; J: TRBJ1-1; D: .; size: .; CDR3: CATGGGTEAFF; DNA: TGCGCCACGGGGGGGGGCACTGAAGCTTTCTTT
V: TRBV6-1; J: TRBJ2-1; D: .; size: .; CDR3: CASSEMWAGEQFF; DNA: TGTGCCAGCAGTGAAATGTGGGCTGGTGAGCAGTTCTTC
V: TRBV6-4; J: TRBJ2-3; D: TRBD1; size: few; CDR3: CASSEGQGATDTQYF; DNA: TGTGCCAGCAGTGAGGGACAGGGGGCCACAGATACGCAGTATTTT
V: TRBV4-1; J: TRBJ1-1; D: .; size: .; CDR3: CASSPGLNTEAFF; DNA: TGCGCCAGCAGTCCAGGGTTGAACACTGAAGCTTTCTTT
V: TRBV27; J: TRBJ2-7; D: TRBD2; size: .; CDR3: CASTRQGTSGGAVYEQYF; DNA: TGTGCCAGCACCCGACAGGGGACTAGCGGGGGGGCCGTCTACGAGCAGTACTTC
V: TRBV6-5; J: TRBJ2-7; D: TRBD2; size: once; CDR3: CASSYSIAGGGYEQYF; DNA: TGTGCCAGCAGTTACTCGATCGCGGGAGGGGGGTACGAGCAGTACTTC
V: TRBV5-4; J: TRBJ2-5; D: .; size: few; CDR3: CASSLRETQYF; DNA: TGTGCCAGCAGCCTGAGGGAGACCCAGTACTTC
V: TRBV4-1; J: TRBJ2-5; D: .; size: .; CDR3: CASSPPLRRETQYF; DNA: TGCGCCAGCAGCCCACCACTAAGACGAGAGACCCAGTACTTC
V: TRBV5-1; J: TRBJ2-1; D: .; size: few; CDR3: CASSPRLGGGNEQFF; DNA: TGCGCCAGCAGCCCTCGACTAGGGGGGGGGAATGAGCAGTTCTTC
V: TRBV9; J: TRBJ2-5; D: TRBD2; size: .; CDR3: CASSLAVQETQYF; DNA: TGTGCCAGCTCACTAGCGGTACAAGAGACCCAGTACTTC
V: TRBV5-1; J: TRBJ2-5; D: .; size: .; CDR3: CASSSILGGRGETQYF; DNA: TGCGCCAGCAGCTCAATTTTAGGAGGGAGAGGAGAGACCCAGTACTTC
V: TRBV9; J: TRBJ2-3; D: TRBD2; size: .; CDR3: CASSVASGGQADTQYF; DNA: TGTGCCAGCAGCGTAGCTAGCGGGGGGCAGGCAGATACGCAGTATTTT
V: TRBV5-5; J: TRBJ1-2; D: TRBD1; size: .; CDR3: CASSRDRTLYTF; DNA: TGTGCCAGCAGCCGGGACAGGACCCTCTACACCTTC
V: TRBV5-1; J: TRBJ1-1; D: .; size: few; CDR3: CASSLDGQPELENEAFF; DNA: TGCGCCAGCAGCCTCGACGGACAGCCCGAACTGGAGAATGAAGCTTTCTTT
V: TRBV5-1; J: TRBJ1-2; D: .; size: once; CDR3: CASSLTPGGTNYGYTF; DNA: TGCGCCAGCAGCTTGACCCCCGGTGGGACAAACTATGGCTACACCTTC
V: TRBV5-6; J: TRBJ1-2; D: TRBD1; size: .; CDR3: CASRSSRDRLINYGYTF; DNA: TGTGCCAGCAGGTCCTCCCGGGACAGACTTATTAACTATGGCTACACCTTC
V: TRBV2; J: TRBJ2-2; D: .; size: .; CDR3: CASNQGSVSTGELFF; DNA: TGTGCCAGCAACCAGGGTAGTGTTTCCACCGGGGAGCTGTTTTTT
V: TRBV5-1; J: TRBJ1-1; D: .; size: .; CDR3: CASSTDAGWNTEAFF; DNA: TGCGCCAGCAGCACCGACGCGGGTTGGAACACTGAAGCTTTCTTT
V: TRBV7-9; J: TRBJ2-7; D: TRBD1; size: .; CDR3: CSSSHRDRVYEQYF; DNA: TGTTCCAGCAGCCACCGGGACAGGGTTTACGAGCAGTACTTC
V: TRBV7-8; J: TRBJ1-1; D: .; size: .; CDR3: CASSLQGRTEAFF; DNA: TGTGCCAGCAGCTTACAGGGTCGGACTGAAGCTTTCTTT
V: TRBV10-3; J: TRBJ2-5; D: .; size: few; CDR3: CAIRRGTQETQYF; DNA: TGTGCCATCAGAAGGGGGACCCAAGAGACCCAGTACTTC
V: TRBV30; J: TRBJ2-2; D: .; size: .; CDR3: CARGDINTGELFF; DNA: TGTGCCCGAGGGGACATCAACACCGGGGAGCTGTTTTTT